Given below is one T cell receptor beta chain in context. No antigen is known for it. TCRdb reworked the 5' RACE reads into one entry per CDR3 protein, no DNA. This sample contains some 410,000 distinct CDR3 sequences. The sample originates from a study of T cells expressing NK-cell markers. Study-level findings and limits: The study did not resolve the HCMV specificity of expanded NKG2C+ T cell clones. Similarly, these clonotypes led the CD3+CD56-NKG2C+ fraction as well in four donors.

The sequencing input was blood T cells: a sorted CD56 or NKG2C T cell subset, CD4+ or CD8+ T cells, or bulk PBMC T cells (not recorded which). This receptor was identified in a woman aged 18 to 75 in good health.

The CDR3 sequence is CASSFLRLAGNEQFF. The rearrangement links TRBV11-2 to TRBJ2-1; without DNA, the TCRdb call of TRBD2 cannot be checked. Germline V gene sequence: CDR1 SGHAT, CDR2 FQNNGV. The CDR3 extends over 15 amino acids.